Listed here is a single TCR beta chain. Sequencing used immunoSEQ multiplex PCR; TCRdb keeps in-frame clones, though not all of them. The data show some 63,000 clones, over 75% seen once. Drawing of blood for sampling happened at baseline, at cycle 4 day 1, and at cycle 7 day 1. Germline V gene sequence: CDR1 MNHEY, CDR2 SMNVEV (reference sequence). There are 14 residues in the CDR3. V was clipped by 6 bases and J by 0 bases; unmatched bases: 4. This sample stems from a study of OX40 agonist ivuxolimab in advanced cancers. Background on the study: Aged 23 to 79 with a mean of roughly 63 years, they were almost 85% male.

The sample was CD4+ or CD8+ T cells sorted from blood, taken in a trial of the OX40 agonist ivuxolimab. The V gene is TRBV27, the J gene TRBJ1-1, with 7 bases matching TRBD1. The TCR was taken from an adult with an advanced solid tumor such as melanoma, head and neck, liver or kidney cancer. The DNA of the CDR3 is TGTGCCAGCAGCCGTGGGACAGTGAACACTGAAGCTTTCTTT. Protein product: CASSRGTVNTEAFF.